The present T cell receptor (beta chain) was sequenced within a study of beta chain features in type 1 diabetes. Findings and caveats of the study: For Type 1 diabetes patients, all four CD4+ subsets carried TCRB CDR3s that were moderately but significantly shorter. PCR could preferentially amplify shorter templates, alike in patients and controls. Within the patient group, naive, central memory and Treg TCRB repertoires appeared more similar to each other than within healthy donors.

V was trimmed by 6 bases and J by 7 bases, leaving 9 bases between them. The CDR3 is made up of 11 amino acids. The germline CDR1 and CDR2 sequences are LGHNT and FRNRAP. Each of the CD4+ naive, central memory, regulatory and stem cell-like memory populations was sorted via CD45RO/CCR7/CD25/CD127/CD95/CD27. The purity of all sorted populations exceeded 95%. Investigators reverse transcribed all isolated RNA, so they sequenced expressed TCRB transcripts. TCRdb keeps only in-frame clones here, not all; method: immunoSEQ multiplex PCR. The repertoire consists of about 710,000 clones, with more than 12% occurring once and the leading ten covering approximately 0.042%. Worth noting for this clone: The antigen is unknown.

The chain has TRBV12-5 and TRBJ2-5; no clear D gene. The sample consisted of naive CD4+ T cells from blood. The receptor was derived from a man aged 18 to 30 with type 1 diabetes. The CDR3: CASGARGTQYF. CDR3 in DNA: TGTGCTAGTGGGGCCCGAGGGACCCAGTACTTC.